Listed below are T cell receptor beta chains from one sample, sequenced in a study of T cell responses to AZD1222 COVID-19 vaccine. Assay used: immunoSEQ multiplex PCR; TCRdb lists only in-frame clones, some missing. The sample comprises about 120,000 clones, roughly 88% of which are singletons, and around 6.2% rests with the top ten. Sequenced here: peripheral blood, sampled on day 0 of AZD1222 vaccination. These receptors were taken from an adult in good health. CDR3s leave out the opening cysteine and the closing phenylalanine or tryptophan. Fields, in order: V gene, CDR3 length, D gene, CDR3 protein. D genes are given only for firm matches.

>TRBV30|11|NA
AWSVGGDSPLH
>TRBV25-1|13|NA
ASSDRSLQQETQY
>TRBV7-2|14|NA
ASSLESGQINQPQH
>TRBV11-2|13|TRBD1
ASSLPPWDRDRAF
>TRBV6-5|13|NA
ASSLRGSGANVLT
>TRBV19|12|NA
ASSMNRGNQPQH
>TRBV7-6|14|TRBD2
ASSRTPGLVGNEQY
>TRBV5-6|14|TRBD2
ASSRGLAGGQDTQY
>TRBV4-1|14|NA
ASSQVIQGASGELF
>TRBV28|10|NA
ASGSGSYEQY
>TRBV11-2|16|TRBD1
ASSLGHGGTGTDSEQY
>TRBV11-2|9|NA
ASSEDYEQY
>TRBV11-3|12|NA
ASSNPLGKREQF
>TRBV3-1/TRBV3-2|16|TRBD2
ASSQELVAGKNTGELF
>TRBV7-8|18|NA
ASSYEGGGGTAGPLDTQY
>TRBV29-1|9|NA
SVVDYYEQY
>TRBV7-3|11|TRBD1
ASSFTGEDTQY
>TRBV6-2/TRBV6-3|14|NA
ASSYTGNFHRYGYT
>TRBV7-2|13|NA
ASSTRDGAQREAF
>TRBV9|13|NA
ASSPGGGLMDEQF
>TRBV24-1|14|TRBD2
ATSDPLAGGSNEQF
>TRBV5-1|12|NA
ASSLGQSVGTQY
>TRBV11-3|12|NA
ASSLVWPNTEAF
>TRBV28|14|TRBD1
ASSSRTGGDRWEQY
>TRBV24-1|10|NA
ATPPGAVEAF
>TRBV7-2|11|NA
ASSLAVEQPQH
>TRBV7-8|14|NA
ASSFRGGNSNQPQH
>TRBV30|10|NA
AWKSVGSGYT
>TRBV11-1|10|NA
ASSMGIAEAF
>TRBV19|12|TRBD1
ASTQDRGVYGYT
>TRBV7-2|13|NA
ASSLGPGDGNTIY
>TRBV21-1|11|NA
ASSKAPGGGAF
>TRBV16|12|NA
ASSTPRGAYEQY
>TRBV4-2|14|NA
ASSQEGAGATDTQY
>TRBV5-4|12|NA
ASSFGGSTGELF
>TRBV4-2|9|NA
ASSQNKALT
>TRBV28|11|NA
ASNLRATGEAF
>TRBV10-3|12|NA
AISEGGGFTEAF